This T cell receptor (beta chain) comes out of a study of cytomegalovirus exposure and HLA in healthy donors (dated by TCRdb to the late 2010s). Background on the whole study: In an earlier analysis of around 540 of the donors, 250 to 350 Gb of sequence data and 90 million to 120 million unique TCR beta sequences from about 179 million T cells were reported. Because of strong linkage in the cohort, roughly five DR-DQ haplotypes were treated as single units for association and clustering. The study combined high-throughput TCR immunosequencing, statistical association of individual TCRs with disease status, and machine learning to predict cytomegalovirus infection status. Typing coverage varied by locus: about 629-630 donors for A, B, C, DRB1 and DQB1; around 560 for DQA1; more than 600 for DPA1; around 450 for DPB1. In the later analysis, no new phenotypic data were used to find candidate immune exposures; instead, reliance was placed on TCR beta sequences and their occurrence across donors. HLA typing covered class I and class II loci at four-digit resolution. Across around 400 genotyped donors of the cohort, an average of roughly 250,000 unique TCR beta nucleotide sequences per donor were sequenced, and around 19% of those sequences were non-productive. To study patterns of TCR occurrence, a later analysis re-analyzed previously published TCR beta repertoires from around 660 donors and added high-resolution HLA genotyping. Genome-wide SNP genotypes for about three fifths of the roughly 670 donors were used in a later genetic analysis, which treated that subset as a discovery cohort. Donor age, sex, ethnicity and CMV serostatus were collected together with the repertoire data. The T cell repertoires of 666 subjects were profiled by immunosequencing and related to cytomegalovirus serostatus. The study aimed to test whether cataloging public T cell receptors could reveal signatures of past pathogen exposure. Of the roughly 410 genotyped donors, over 80% were placed in the genetic ancestry cluster associated with self-reported Caucasian donors. Every repertoire in the discovery cohort had been generated on one and the same sequencing platform. Along with the roughly 710-subject first cohort, a separate validation cohort of approximately 110 different subjects was used. An early release that covered fewer than 800 HLA-typed donors contained around 330 gigabases of sequencing data and 70 million to 100 million unique TCR sequences. An earlier analysis of 450 to 750 of the donors used high-throughput TCR beta sequencing to judge whether each TCR beta V gene segment behaved as functional or pseudogenic.

Library creation used the immunoSEQ multiplex PCR assay. The multiplex PCR relied on a mix of 60 forward primers for TCR Vbeta segments and 13 reverse primers for TCR Jbeta segments. The CDR3 region of rearranged TCR beta genes was amplified from genomic DNA with a multiplex PCR assay. The amplified TCR beta libraries were sequenced on the Illumina HiSeq System as 87-base-pair reads. On the authors' methods: In a later analysis, roughly 80 million unique TCR beta chains were counted across the roughly 610 repertoires, and roughly 11 million of these chains were shared by at least two donors. Raw reads were error-corrected and collapsed into unique sequences with a nearest-neighbor algorithm that merged closely related sequences to remove PCR and sequencing errors. Alignment of CDR3 sequences to IMGT reference sequences was used to assign V, D and J gene segments. Each retained sequence needed at least a six-nucleotide match to both a V gene segment and a J gene segment. Rearrangements were classified as productive when the CDR3 lacked stop codons and remained in frame with V and J, and all other rearrangements were classified as non-productive. CDR3 was defined according to IMGT convention as the region running from the second conserved V-encoded cysteine to the conserved J-encoded phenylalanine. The earlier analysis of fewer than 700 of the donors excluded sequences that lacked an unambiguous match to a single V gene segment. An earlier analysis of just under 600 of the donors called V segments functional above 56.7% productive rearrangements and segregating when the between-donor standard deviation exceeded 5%. To diagnose cytomegalovirus status from the catalog of TCR beta chain sequences, a statistical classification framework was built. V and J gene assignment, in a later analysis, came from comparing TCR nucleotide sequences with IMGT/GENE-DB human TR gene sequences. Using the TCRdist pipeline, a later analysis assigned CDR3 sequences along with most-parsimonious VDJ recombination scenarios. In a later analysis, every TCR beta chain was defined by the combination of its CDR3 amino acid sequence and its V-gene family, and reads without a unique V-gene family were dropped. To address suspected cross-contamination and a sequencing artifact, a later analysis removed over 500 highly shared, low-generation-probability nucleotide sequences. In a later analysis, a clonal expansion index was calculated for each public chain from normalized within-repertoire ranks of inferred template counts. Generation probabilities in a later analysis came from a VDJ recombination model fitted to out-of-frame rearrangements, and those results were checked against IGoR. In a later analysis, TCR-TCR, TCR-HLA and TCR-CMV co-occurrence was scored with hypergeometric tests, and a repertoire-size bias correction was applied to TCR pairs. In a later analysis, false discovery rates were estimated by permuting HLA or CMV assignments 20 times. In a later analysis, co-occurring TCRs were grouped using DBSCAN, with TCRdist sequence similarity added in when clustering inside HLA-allele-positive subsets. For co-occurrence clustering, repertoires with fewer than 30,000 or more than 120,000 public chains were excluded, along with a handful of repertoires with anomalous nucleotide sharing. The table was pulled from immuneACCESS by TCRdb, which kept in-frame rearrangements only. Such tables lose some clones; where checked, under half of the loss comes from unresolved V genes, and the rest has no known cause. V and J calls and clone size are given by that table; D and trimming were obtained from the DNA. The sample table shows 140,000 to 150,000 clones, and about 80% are seen once. The ten largest clones take up roughly 4.5% of the sample.

About this clone: The specificity of this receptor is unknown. No base-level quality is on record; no much larger clone is a single base apart.

The cohort comprised under 700 healthy bone marrow donors. Cohort members were all nominally healthy when sampled, although unrecorded immune exposures were likely present. The donor was CMV seronegative and was included in the group of about 350 seronegative cohort members. Each donor provided a peripheral blood sample, and peripheral blood mononuclear cells were used for TCR beta sequencing. Genomic DNA was extracted from the blood cell samples with the Qiagen DNeasy Blood Extraction Kit. Broad study findings and their caveats: Because counts were too low, seventeen rarely observed V segments, including chromosome 9 orphons, were excluded from the earlier analysis of roughly 580 of the donors. While some public TCRs were present in many individuals, most TCR sequences turned up only very rarely across donors. In a later analysis, TCR association rates were found to vary across HLA loci, with the most associated TCRs seen for DRB1 alleles and the fewest for HLA-C alleles. In an earlier analysis of some 540 of the donors, most TCR beta V segments appeared in productive rearrangements about 87% or about 30% of the time, broadly matching IMGT annotations. A further reported finding was that TCR beta sequences accurately predicted the HLA-A and HLA-B alleles for most subjects in the first cohort. The classifier was reported to diagnose cytomegalovirus status with high specificity and sensitivity in both the original and validation cohorts. Because HLA typing was unavailable for some donors at each locus, only the typed subset was used in association tests. At a false discovery rate of 0.05, a later analysis linked about 17,000 TCR beta sequences to specific HLA alleles. Assigning TCR associations to individual alleles was difficult when HLA alleles, especially DR and DQ, strongly co-occurred. Linkage disequilibrium might explain the correlated functional status among segregating V segments, but an unknown experimental factor could not be excluded. In the study, about 150 TCR beta chains were listed as associated with cytomegalovirus. A group of highly shared sequence variants was considered likely to be a technical artifact of the sequencing pipeline. In a later analysis, HLA-associated TCR beta chains showed more clonal expansion and lower generation probabilities than non-associated chains that were equally common. According to a later analysis, most CMV-associated TCR beta chains appeared to be HLA-restricted, and the HLA associations seemed to be driven largely by CMV exposure. Three of the identified cytomegalovirus-associated TCR beta chains were confirmed in vitro to be specific for cytomegalovirus antigens. The authors suggested that the approach could potentially be extended to other disease states and immunological phenotypes. According to a later genetic analysis, donors in an Asian-associated ancestry cluster had fewer N-insertions in productive TCRs than the approximately 700-donor mean. In a later analysis, several top co-occurrence clusters were reported to appear linked to parvovirus B19, influenza, CMV and Epstein-Barr virus. The only immune exposure information available for the cohort was CMV serostatus. In this cohort, only TCR beta chains were sequenced, and detectable features were limited by the absence of alpha or paired-chain data. The presence/absence analyses assumed that sequencing depth was roughly uniform across donors, and that assumption may not be true. In a later genetic analysis, a missense DCLRE1C variant was associated with V-gene and J-gene trimming of TCR beta chains, and the association was replicated in an independent cohort. Because the 87-base-pair reads could not distinguish some IMGT-functional V segments, including TRBV6-2 and TRBV6-3, those segments were excluded.

The CDR3 sequence holds 17 residues, the cysteine and phenylalanine included. The only DNA kept is the CDR3, 51 bases in frame from the first base. What was sequenced was PBMCs. The clonotype comes from a man in his forties or fifties in good health and CMV-seronegative. The chain links TRBV12-1 with TRBJ1-5; the D call in the table, TRBD1, was not verified against the DNA. TRBV12-1 is given as a pseudogene. CDR3 reads: CASEEGASTYSNQPQHF. Read as DNA, the sequence is TGTGCCAGCGAAGAGGGGGCCTCTACTTATAGCAATCAGCCCCAGCATTTT.